This T cell receptor beta chain originates from a study of CD8+CD57+ T cells in acquired aplastic anemia. Across the whole study: Isolated CD4+ and CD8+ cells, once sorted, yielded DNA averaging roughly 3.4 ug.

Profiling that covered TCR beta VDJ and CDR3 relied on genomic DNA as its template. TCRdb passed the reads through MiXCR, listing each CDR3 protein once. Found here are approximately 150,000 distinct CDR3 sequences, approximately 51% of them singletons; the top ten hold about 2.9%. Patients included in sequencing had previously demonstrated CD8+CD57+ cell expansion by flow cytometry. A severe acquired aplastic anemia diagnosis applied to all patients. Prior therapy had not been administered to any patient at the time of blood sampling. V shed 0 bases, J shed 0 bases, and the junction held 11 bases outside the gene matches. The CDR3 has 18 residues. The V gene's germline CDR1 is SGHVS and CDR2 FNYEAQ.

The rearrangement links TRBV7-6 to TRBJ2-7, with 7 bases that match TRBD2. The sequence came from a human donor with aplastic anemia. The sample comprised sorted CD4+, CD8+, or CD8+CD57+ T cells (not recorded which) from PBMCs. CDR3 residues: CASSLAGGGTPSSYEQYV. The CDR3 nucleotides read TGTGCCAGCAGCTTAGCTGGGGGGGGGACTCCAAGCTCCTACGAGCAGTACGTC.